A single sample gave rise to the 23 T cell receptor beta chains below, sequenced in a study of spatial heterogeneity in lung cancer. Time point indicated: sample taken at primary tumor resection. Tumor, nontumor lung or frozen PBMC supplied whole RNA that was sequenced unsorted. TCRdb re-analysed the 5' RACE reads in MiXCR, keeping a single row per CDR3 protein. This sample has about 85,000 distinct CDR3 sequences, with roughly a fifth found just once. Sequenced material: PBMCs, taken at surgery. The receptors originated from a male donor with early-stage non-small cell lung cancer.

The chain uses TRBV10-3 and TRBJ2-7, with D perhaps TRBD2 (5 bases). The CDR3 is 18 amino acids. V lost 5 bases and J 4 bases, leaving 27 bases between the germline ends. CDR1 ENHRY and CDR2 SYGVKD come from the germline V gene. The DNA for the CDR3 is TGTGCCATCAGTACCTTCGGAGGTAGCCCCGAAAAGCCTTACGAGCAGTACTTC. This gives the protein CAISTFGGSPEKPYEQYF.

This chain joins TRBV28 and TRBJ2-1; TRBD2 matches 9 bases. The CDR3 is 16 residues long. Unmatched junction bases numbered 7, after V lost 5 bases and J lost 2 bases. CDR1 MDHEN and CDR2 SYDVKM come from the germline V gene. The chain's CDR3 is CASSLSTSGPYNEQFF. The CDR3 nucleotides are TGTGCCAGCAGTCTGTCGACTAGCGGCCCCTACAATGAGCAGTTCTTC.

The rearrangement uses TRBV20-1 and TRBJ2-3, with D perhaps matching TRBD1 or TRBD2 (6 bases each). This CDR3 comprises 16 residues. Germline V lookup: CDR1 DFQATT, CDR2 SNEGSKA (reference sequence). Trimming left V 4 bases short and J 0 bases short, with 17 bases between. The CDR3, as DNA: TGCAGTGCTACTGCCAGCAGGGGACTTAGCACAGATACGCAGTATTTT. Translation gives CSATASRGLSTDTQYF.

The chain recombines TRBV7-8 with TRBJ2-3; TRBD2 is a possible D gene (6 bases). CDR3 size: 15 residues. With 5 bases removed from V and 2 bases from J, the gap between germline ends came to 14 bases. CDR1 is SGHVS, CDR2 FQNEAQ, per germline. CDR3 sequence: CASSPPGAITDTQYF. CDR3 DNA: TGTGCCAGCAGCCCCCCGGGAGCCATCACAGATACGCAGTATTTT. The variable domain in full, completed from reference TRBV7-8 and TRBJ2-3, reads GAGVSQSPRYKVAKRGQDVALRCDPISGHVSLFWYQQALGQGPEFLTYFQNEAQLDKSGLPSDRFFAERPEGSVSTLKIQRTQQEDSAVYLCASSPPGAITDTQYFGPGTRLTVL.

The chain uses TRBV20-1 and TRBJ2-3; D perhaps matches TRBD2 (5 bases). Germline V CDR1 and CDR2: DFQATT, SNEGSKA (reference sequence). This CDR3 is built from 14 residues. V shed 2 bases and J shed 3 bases, with 12 bases lying between them. The CDR3: CSARSLGRTDTQYF. CDR3 bases: TGCAGTGCTAGAAGCCTTGGGAGAACAGATACGCAGTATTTT.

This clonotype has only a few counts. This sequence joins TRBV5-5 and TRBJ1-5; no clear D gene. This CDR3 spans 15 amino acids. Per germline, CDR1 SGHKS and CDR2 YYEKEE (reference sequence). Trimming took off 5 bases at V and 1 base at J, with 13 bases between the two ends. CDR3 region: CASSPDLPSNQPQHF. CDR3 bases: TGTGCCAGCAGTCCGGACTTGCCGAGCAATCAGCCCCAGCATTTT. The whole variable domain, filled in from reference TRBV5-5 and TRBJ1-5, reads DAGVTQSPTHLIKTRGQQVTLRCSPISGHKSVSWYQQVLGQGPQFIFQYYEKEERGRGNFPDRFSARQFPNYSSELNVNALLLGDSALYLCASSPDLPSNQPQHFGDGTRLSIL.

This chain joins TRBV6-2 or TRBV6-3 and TRBJ2-5; D gene uncertain. From germline, CDR1 is MNHEY and CDR2 SVGEGT. The CDR3 loop spans 15 amino acids. Trimming shortened V by 5 bases and J by 1 base, and 14 bases separated the two germline ends. CDR3 residues: CASSIPAWGQETQYF. The CDR3, as DNA: TGTGCCAGCAGTATCCCTGCGTGGGGCCAAGAGACCCAGTACTTC.

Only one count was recorded for this clonotype. The chain is built from TRBV6-2 or TRBV6-3 and TRBJ2-5, with a weak D call TRBD1 (6 bases). V lost 5 bases and J lost 1, with 17 bases in between. CDR1 and CDR2 (germline): MNHEY, SVGEGT. This CDR3 has 16 amino acids. CDR3 coding DNA: TGTGCCAGCAGTACCCTAAGGACAGCGCTCCAAGAGACCCAGTACTTC. Protein product: CASSTLRTALQETQYF.

This clonotype came up a few times. This chain connects TRBV5-4 to TRBJ1-1; the D is unclear. The length of the CDR3 is 14 residues. Germline V gene data show CDR1 as SGHNT and CDR2 as YYREEE (reference sequence). Trimming took 0 bases from V and 4 from J, leaving 10 bases between them. The CDR3 region has the DNA TGTGCCAGCAGCTTGGTATCGGAAGGCACTGAAGCTTTCTTT. Translated: CASSLVSEGTEAFF.

This clonotype was seen at least ten times. This chain connects TRBV6-1 to TRBJ2-4; D might be TRBD2 (6 bases). This CDR3 has 18 residues. Germline loops: CDR1 MNHNS, CDR2 SASEGT. V was pared by 1 base and J by 8 bases, with 24 bases between. CDR3 residues: CASSEGPLGGNGLDIQYF. Written as DNA, the CDR3 is TGTGCCAGCAGTGAAGGCCCCTTAGGCGGGAATGGTTTGGACATTCAGTACTTC.

This clonotype was picked up a small number of times. The chain links TRBV12-3 or TRBV12-4 to TRBJ2-1; TRBD2 aligns across 8 bases. The length of the CDR3 is 18 residues. J gave up 5 bases and V 6 bases, and 18 bases lay outside the gene matches. Here the CDR3 reads CASSGLAKSPLMDNEQFF. In nucleotides, the CDR3 is TGTGCCAGCAGCGGACTAGCCAAATCCCCTTTAATGGACAATGAGCAGTTCTTC.

This clonotype appeared many times. The chain employs TRBV29-1 and TRBJ1-3, with 7 nucleotides matching TRBD1. CDR1 is SQVTM, CDR2 ANQGSEA, per germline. The CDR3 consists of 13 residues. After removal of 4 bases from V and 4 bases from J, the junction contained 4 bases not matched to a gene. This chain's CDR3 is CSVVGQAGNTIYF. The DNA of the CDR3 is TGCAGCGTTGTCGGACAGGCGGGAAACACCATATATTTT.

V and J are TRBV5-5 and TRBJ2-1; 7 positions agree with TRBD2. This CDR3 region has 14 residues. Unmatched junction bases numbered 8, after V lost 2 bases and J lost 9 bases. Germline V lookup: CDR1 SGHKS, CDR2 YYEKEE (reference sequence). CDR3 nucleotides: TGTGCCAGCAGCTTCAACCTCCTAGCGGTTGAGCAGTTCTTC. It encodes CASSFNLLAVEQFF.

The V call is TRBV7-2, the J call TRBJ2-1; D is perhaps TRBD2 (5 bases). The V and J ends lost 3 bases and 5 bases respectively, with 14 bases between them. The CDR3 is made up of 15 amino acids. From germline, CDR1 is SGHTA and CDR2 FQGNSA. The CDR3 here is CASSFINGENNEQFF. The CDR3 nucleotides read TGTGCCAGCAGCTTCATCAACGGGGAGAACAATGAGCAGTTCTTC.

The V gene is TRBV24-1, the J gene TRBJ2-1, with 7 positions matching TRBD1. This CDR3 contains 15 residues. Germline assignment: CDR1 KGHDR and CDR2 SFDVKD. Trimming took 3 bases from V and 3 from J; bases not matched to a gene: 4. CDR3 sequence (DNA): TGTGCCACCAGTGATGGACAGGATGTCTACAATGAGCAGTTCTTC. Its protein is CATSDGQDVYNEQFF.

This clonotype appeared a few times. This sequence joins TRBV2 and TRBJ2-3; no definite D call. The length of the CDR3 is 11 residues. V was shortened by 6 bases and J by 5 bases, with 6 bases between the two germline ends. The germline CDR1 and CDR2 sequences are SNHLY and FYNNEI. CDR3 protein: CASSFIDTQYF. In nucleotides, the CDR3 is TGTGCCAGCAGCTTCATAGATACGCAGTATTTT.

The chain is built from TRBV9 and TRBJ2-3; tentatively, D is TRBD1 or TRBD2 (6 bases each). The germline gives CDR1 SGDLS, CDR2 YYNGEE. V was shortened by 1 base and J by 6 bases, with 12 bases between the two germline ends. The CDR3 extends over 14 amino acids. CDR3 sequence: CASSVWGASDTQYF. The CDR3 DNA reads as TGTGCCAGCAGCGTATGGGGGGCCTCTGATACGCAGTATTTT.

The V and J genes are TRBV28 and TRBJ2-3; TRBD2 matches 9 bases. The junction had 6 bases not matched to a gene; V was cut back by 2 bases and J by 6 bases. The CDR3 is 15 residues long. Germline V gives CDR1 MDHEN, CDR2 SYDVKM. The CDR3 is CASSLGGRARDTQYF. CDR3 bases: TGTGCCAGCAGTTTAGGCGGGAGGGCCCGGGATACGCAGTATTTT.

DNA for the CDR3: TGTGCCAGCAGCTTAGTGCGGGTGGATGAGCAGTTCTTC. Translating it yields CASSLVRVDEQFF. The chain has TRBV7-9 and TRBJ2-1; maybe TRBD2 (5 bases). CDR1 SEHNR and CDR2 FQNEAQ come from the germline V gene (reference sequence). CDR3 size: 13 residues. V lost 1 base and J lost 8, with 9 bases in between.

This clonotype has more than one count but fewer than ten. CDR3 in amino acids: CASGGAGPAYNEQFF. The CDR3, as DNA: TGTGCCAGCGGGGGAGCGGGGCCCGCCTACAATGAGCAGTTCTTC. This rearrangement joins TRBV9 to TRBJ2-1, with 7 bases identical to TRBD2. The CDR3 length is 15 residues. With V trimmed by 7 bases and J by 2 bases, 9 bases remained unmatched. CDR1 is SGDLS, CDR2 YYNGEE, per germline.

This chain links TRBV5-8 with TRBJ1-2; TRBD1 matches 8 bases. The CDR3 length is 15 residues. The germline gives CDR1 SGHTS, CDR2 YDEGEE. J gave up 5 bases and V 3 bases, and 9 bases lay outside the gene matches. CDR3 protein: CASSSRGQALYGYTF. The CDR3 DNA reads TGTGCCAGCAGCTCAAGGGGACAGGCCTTGTATGGCTACACCTTC.

This chain uses TRBV19 with TRBJ1-5, with D maybe TRBD1 (6 bases). V was clipped by 3 bases and J by 7 bases, with 10 bases between them. The germline gives CDR1 LNHDA, CDR2 SQIVND (reference sequence). The CDR3 has 13 residues. This CDR3 is CASSIGGLQPQHF. DNA of the CDR3: TGTGCCAGTAGTATTGGGGGGCTCCAGCCCCAGCATTTT. Full variable domain (outside the CDR3, taken from reference TRBV19 and TRBJ1-5): DGGITQSPKYLFRKEGQNVTLSCEQNLNHDAMYWYRQDPGQGLRLIYYSQIVNDFQKGDIAEGYSVSREKKESFPLTVTSAQKNPTAFYLCASSIGGLQPQHFGDGTRLSIL.

The gene calls are TRBV4-2 and TRBJ1-1; 10 bases line up with TRBD1. This CDR3 spans 18 amino acids. The V gene's germline CDR1 is LGHNA and CDR2 YNFKEQ. The J segment lost 3 bases and the V segment lost 1 base, leaving 11 bases of the junction unmatched. CDR3 region: CASSQAGQGGALDTEAFF. DNA for the CDR3: TGTGCCAGCAGCCAAGCCGGACAGGGGGGCGCCTTGGACACTGAAGCTTTCTTT.